The rows below give T cell receptor beta chains drawn from one sample of a study of early T cells in non-severe SARS-CoV-2 infection. TCRdb processed the 5' RACE reads anew with MiXCR; each CDR3 protein has one entry. The sample lists 40,000 to 55,000 distinct CDR3 sequences; about 25% were seen once. This specimen consisted of whole blood, obtained at baseline. These receptors all come from an adult who was a healthcare worker with PCR-confirmed SARS-CoV-2 infection or an uninfected control (not recorded which). CDR3s include the opening cysteine and the closing phenylalanine or tryptophan. The order of the fields is V gene, J gene, D gene, clone size, CDR3 DNA, CDR3 protein. The D gene is left open where the match is weak. Size is stated for part of the rows, as once, few or many counts, or as a class when the clone is expanded.

TRBV7-8	TRBJ2-7	NA	NA	TGTGCCAGCAGCTTATATCAAGGGGGAATCCTCGGCCCCTACGAGCAGTACTTC	CASSLYQGGILGPYEQYF
TRBV5-4	TRBJ2-2	TRBD1	NA	TGTGCCAGCAGCTTCCCAGGGGGCGCGAACACCGGGGAGCTGTTTTTT	CASSFPGGANTGELFF
TRBV27	TRBJ1-1	TRBD1	few	TGTGCCAGCAGTCCTAACGACAGGGGGCATGCTTTCTTT	CASSPNDRGHAFF
TRBV28	TRBJ2-2	TRBD1	NA	TGTGCCAGCTCACAGGGGGCGCGGGGCGGGGAGCTGTTTTTT	CASSQGARGGELFF
TRBV6-6	TRBJ1-6	NA	NA	TGTGCCAGCACTCCCGGGGGGGGCGAGCATAATTCACCCCTCCACTTT	CASTPGGGEHNSPLHF
TRBV10-3	TRBJ1-3	NA	NA	TGTGCCATCAGTGGGGATACCCGCTCTGGAAACACCATATATTTT	CAISGDTRSGNTIYF
TRBV5-1	TRBJ2-1	TRBD1	NA	TGCGCCAGCAAATCCGGACAGGGACAGTTCTTC	CASKSGQGQFF
TRBV4-1	TRBJ2-2	TRBD1	NA	TGCGCCAGCAGCCAAGAAGGGGACAGGATCGGCGGGGAGCTGTTTTTT	CASSQEGDRIGGELFF
TRBV12-3/TRBV12-4	TRBJ2-4	TRBD2	NA	TGTGCCAGCAGTTTGAGCGGGGGCCCGGCCAACATTCAGTACTTC	CASSLSGGPANIQYF
TRBV2	TRBJ2-3	TRBD2	few	TGTGCCTCCAGGCGAGGGGGACTAGCGACAGATACGCAGTATTTT	CASRRGGLATDTQYF
TRBV10-3	TRBJ2-7	NA	few	TGTGCCATCAGGGCACGACGGACTGACGAGCAGTACTTC	CAIRARRTDEQYF
TRBV6-6	TRBJ1-3	NA	few	TGTGCCAGCAGTTCACCGGCGGGAAACACCATATATTTT	CASSSPAGNTIYF
TRBV5-1	TRBJ1-2	NA	NA	TGCGCCAGCAGCGGGGAGACTAACTATGGCTACACCTTC	CASSGETNYGYTF
TRBV10-3	TRBJ2-7	NA	few	TGTGCCATCAGTGAGTTATCCTACGAGCAGTACTTC	CAISELSYEQYF
TRBV7-9	TRBJ1-1	TRBD1	NA	TGTGCCAGCAGCTGGGGGACAGGGAACACTGAAGCTTTCTTT	CASSWGTGNTEAFF
TRBV7-6	TRBJ2-3	TRBD2	NA	TGTGCCAGCAGCTTACCCCTCGGTGACGGGGGGTCGGATACGCAGTATTTT	CASSLPLGDGGSDTQYF
TRBV3-1	TRBJ2-7	NA	NA	TGTGCCAGCAGCCACGGGACGGTGGGATTTGTCGAGCAGTACTTC	CASSHGTVGFVEQYF
TRBV18	TRBJ2-7	TRBD1	NA	TGTGCCAGCTCCCCAACAGGGGGCACCTCCTACGAGCAGTACTTC	CASSPTGGTSYEQYF
TRBV7-9	TRBJ2-1	NA	few	TGTGCCAGCAGCGGGTCCGGCAGTGAGCAGTTCTTC	CASSGSGSEQFF
TRBV11-2	TRBJ2-5	TRBD2	few	TGTGCCAGCAGATGGGAGGGCCAAGAGACCCAGTACTTC	CASRWEGQETQYF
TRBV4-2	TRBJ2-7	NA	few	TGTGCCAGCAGCCAAGAAGGCGACTTCTTCTACGAGCAGTACTTC	CASSQEGDFFYEQYF
TRBV4-3	TRBJ2-5	NA	few	TGCGCCAGCAGCCAAGATACCGGGATTGAGACCCAGTACTTC	CASSQDTGIETQYF
TRBV10-3	TRBJ2-3	TRBD2	few	TGTGCCATCAGTGACCTAGCGGGGGGCACAGATACGCAGTATTTT	CAISDLAGGTDTQYF
TRBV20-1	TRBJ2-7	TRBD1	NA	TGCAGTGCCACCGGACAGGTTCCCTACGAGCAGTACTTC	CSATGQVPYEQYF
TRBV20-1	TRBJ2-3	NA	NA	TGCAGTGCTAGAGTCGGGGGTAACACAGATACGCAGTATTTT	CSARVGGNTDTQYF
TRBV6-5	TRBJ1-3	NA	medium-sized	TGTGCCAGCAGTTACGCAGGGGGAAACACCATATATTTT	CASSYAGGNTIYF
TRBV18	TRBJ2-5	NA	many	TGTGCCAGCTCACCCAACAGACAGGAAGAGACCCAGTACTTC	CASSPNRQEETQYF
TRBV7-9	TRBJ1-3	NA	NA	TGTGCCAGCAGCTTAATGCAGTCCCGCTCTGGAAACACCATATATTTT	CASSLMQSRSGNTIYF
TRBV29-1	TRBJ1-2	TRBD1	few	TGCAGCGTTACAGGGGGCGATGGCTACACCTTC	CSVTGGDGYTF
TRBV20-1	TRBJ2-3	NA	NA	TGCAGTGCTAGAGGACTAGCAGATACGCAGTATTTT	CSARGLADTQYF
TRBV10-3	TRBJ2-2	NA	many	TGTGCCATCAGTGAGAGGGCCGGGGGCACCGGGGAGCTGTTTTTT	CAISERAGGTGELFF
TRBV2	TRBJ2-1	NA	few	TGTGCCAGCACAGGGGACATAGGGTCCTACAATGAGCAGTTCTTC	CASTGDIGSYNEQFF
TRBV10-2	TRBJ1-4	TRBD1	NA	TGCGCCAGCAGGGGACAGGGAAATGAAAAACTGTTTTTT	CASRGQGNEKLFF
TRBV6-1	TRBJ2-7	NA	few	TGTGCCAGCACCCCTGCCCCGTACGAGCAGTACTTC	CASTPAPYEQYF
TRBV3-1	TRBJ2-5	NA	NA	TGTGCCAGCAGCCCCGTGGGGTGGAGCCTAGAGACCCAGTACTTC	CASSPVGWSLETQYF
TRBV6-5	TRBJ2-7	NA	NA	TGTGCCAGCAGTTACACGGACAGCTACGAGCAGTACTTC	CASSYTDSYEQYF
TRBV21-1	TRBJ2-7	NA	NA	TGTGCCAGCAGCAAAACTAGCGGGGGGACCTACGAGCAGTACTTC	CASSKTSGGTYEQYF
TRBV7-2	TRBJ2-7	NA	few	TGTGCCAGCAGCTTAGTAGTAGCCGCCTCCTACGAGCAGTACTTC	CASSLVVAASYEQYF
TRBV7-9	TRBJ2-7	TRBD1	NA	TGTGCCAGCAGCGCATTGGTGACAGGGGGTTCGTACTTC	CASSALVTGGSYF
TRBV11-1	TRBJ2-3	NA	NA	TGTGCCAGCAGCACCCGGGACAAATTTGCAGATACGCAGTATTTT	CASSTRDKFADTQYF
TRBV18	TRBJ1-2	NA	NA	TGTGCCAGCTCACCAGCGTCGGCAAGGCTTTTTGATGGCTACACCTTC	CASSPASARLFDGYTF
TRBV12-5	TRBJ2-1	TRBD2	NA	TGTGCTAGTGGTTCCCGGACTAGCGGGGTCTCCTACAATGAGCAGTTCTTC	CASGSRTSGVSYNEQFF
TRBV6-5	TRBJ2-5	NA	NA	TGTGCCAGCGTAGGTACTAGGGAAGAGACCCAGTACTTC	CASVGTREETQYF
TRBV18	TRBJ2-2	TRBD1	NA	TGTGCCAGCTCACCACTGGAGACAGGGGTCACCGGGGAGCTGTTTTTT	CASSPLETGVTGELFF
TRBV7-2	TRBJ2-3	NA	NA	TGTGCCAGCAGCCGTACACTAGGTGTGACAGATACGCAGTATTTT	CASSRTLGVTDTQYF
TRBV19	TRBJ1-5	NA	NA	TGTGCCAGTAGTATAGTCCAGAGCAATCAGCCCCAGCATTTT	CASSIVQSNQPQHF
TRBV5-4	TRBJ1-6	NA	NA	TGTGCCAGCAGCTCAGGGGAGGCAGGCTCACCCCTCCACTTT	CASSSGEAGSPLHF
TRBV3-1	TRBJ2-7	NA	NA	TGTGCCAGCAGCCAAGGTGAGGCCGGTTACGAGCAGTACTTC	CASSQGEAGYEQYF
TRBV10-3	TRBJ2-5	TRBD1	few	TGTGCCATCAGGGACAGGGGAGAGACCCAGTACTTC	CAIRDRGETQYF
TRBV2	TRBJ2-5	NA	few	TGTGCCAGCAGTGAGTCGCGGGGAGGGACCCAGTACTTC	CASSESRGGTQYF
TRBV27	TRBJ2-5	TRBD1	NA	TGTGCCAGCAGTCCCCCAGGACAGGGCCAGTACTTC	CASSPPGQGQYF
TRBV25-1	TRBJ1-2	NA	NA	TGTGCCAGCAGTGAATTCGGAGGTCACTACACCTTC	CASSEFGGHYTF
TRBV19	TRBJ2-7	NA	NA	TGTGCCAGTAGTCCCCGACAGCTAAGCTCCTACGAGCAGTACTTC	CASSPRQLSSYEQYF
TRBV19	TRBJ2-2	TRBD2	few	TGTGCCAGTAGTTACCTAGCGGAGAACGGGGAGCTGTTTTTT	CASSYLAENGELFF
TRBV14	TRBJ2-7	NA	NA	TGTGCCAGCAGCCATATACAGGGCGAGCAGTACTTC	CASSHIQGEQYF